This T cell receptor (beta chain) was sequenced for a study of cytomegalovirus exposure and HLA in healthy donors. For the study at large: Most genotyped donors, over 70% of some 400, had Caucasian-associated genetic ancestry.

V lost 3 bases, J lost 4 bases, and 4 bases lay in between. Germline values: CDR1 LNHDA, CDR2 SQIVND (reference sequence). The CDR3 has 11 amino acids. Broader study findings: When analyzed later, a missense DCLRE1C variant was found to be linked to TCR beta V- and J-gene trimming. Among the most significant clusters, several appeared linked to common viral pathogens in a later analysis.

Worth noting for this clone: Its antigen is undetermined.

PCR was performed using 60 Vbeta and 13 Jbeta primers. How the authors handled the data: As a later analysis found, there were 80 million to 90 million unique TCR beta chains, of which some 9.9 million were shared. The assay was immunoSEQ multiplex PCR, and TCRdb's table has in-frame clones only and misses some. V, J and clone size were drawn from that table, and D and trimming were deduced from the DNA. Here the sample spans approximately 130,000 clones, approximately 78% being singletons. The receptor comes from a woman aged 40 to 55 in good health and CMV-seronegative. The material sequenced was PBMCs. This chain uses TRBV19 with TRBJ2-7; no firm D call. CDR3: CASSIGYEQYF. CDR3 DNA: TGTGCCAGTAGTATCGGGTACGAGCAGTACTTC. The variable domain in full, with the rest retrieved from reference TRBV19 and TRBJ2-7, is DGGITQSPKYLFRKEGQNVTLSCEQNLNHDAMYWYRQDPGQGLRLIYYSQIVNDFQKGDIAEGYSVSREKKESFPLTVTSAQKNPTAFYLCASSIGYEQYFGPGTRLTVT.